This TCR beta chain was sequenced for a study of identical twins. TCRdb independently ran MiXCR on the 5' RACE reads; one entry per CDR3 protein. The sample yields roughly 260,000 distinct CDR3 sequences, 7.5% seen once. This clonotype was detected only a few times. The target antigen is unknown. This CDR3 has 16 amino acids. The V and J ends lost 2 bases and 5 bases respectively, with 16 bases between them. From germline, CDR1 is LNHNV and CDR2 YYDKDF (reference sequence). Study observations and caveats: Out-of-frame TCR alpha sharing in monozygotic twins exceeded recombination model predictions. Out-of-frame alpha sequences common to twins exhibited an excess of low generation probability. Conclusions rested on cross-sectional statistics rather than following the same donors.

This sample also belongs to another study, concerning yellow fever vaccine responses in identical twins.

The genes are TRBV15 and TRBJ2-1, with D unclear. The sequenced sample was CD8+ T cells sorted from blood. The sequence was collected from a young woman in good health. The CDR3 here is CATSRYSETPNNEQFF. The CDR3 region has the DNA TGTGCCACCAGCAGATACTCCGAGACACCCAACAATGAGCAGTTCTTC.